This T cell receptor beta chain was profiled in a study of blood T cells in healthy people across ages. The CDR3 totals 14 residues. Trimming shortened V by 7 bases and J by 3 bases, and 15 bases separated the two germline ends. Together with a sample-barcoded 5' primer, a J-beta primer mix was included in a second PCR lasting about 7 to 11 cycles. Each sample yielded at least 3 million CDR3-containing paired-end reads. One entry per CDR3 protein, called by TCRdb with MiXCR from the 5' RACE reads. The sample holds some 1.6 million distinct CDR3 sequences, about 35% seen once. Sequenced material: blood. The receptor's source is a woman aged 25 to 45 in good health. This chain joins TRBV12-3 or TRBV12-4 and TRBJ1-1; possible D gene TRBD1, 5 bases. CDR3 protein: CASTPRRGYTEAFF. As DNA, the CDR3 is TGTGCCAGCACCCCCCGGCGGGGGTACACTGAAGCTTTCTTT.